This T cell receptor (beta chain) stems from a study of glioma-infiltrating T cells. Study background: Low-grade gliomas were grade II; glioblastomas were grade IV at initial diagnosis. Study observations and caveats: Gliomas, especially low-grade, showed above-expected tissue-blood divergence; non-neoplastic patients showed below. Shared blood CDR3 signature motifs marked patients with low tissue-blood divergence.

Trimming removed 2 bases from V and 1 base from J, with 8 bases in between. The CDR3 totals 14 residues. With regard to this clonotype: Its antigen is not known.

Amplification of TCR alpha and beta CDR3 regions from RNA used iRepertoire nested multiplex PCR. Each CDR3 protein gets one entry after TCRdb re-called the multiplex PCR reads with MiXCR. Found here are a few hundred thousand distinct CDR3 sequences, 41% of them singletons; the top ten hold around 11%. This receptor was identified in a human donor with low-grade glioma or glioblastoma, undergoing nonglioma brain surgery, or in good health (not recorded which). The specimen sequenced was glioma tissue, nonneoplastic brain tissue, or PBMCs (not recorded which). The V and J genes are TRBV12-3 or TRBV12-4 and TRBJ1-1; D unresolved. CDR3 in DNA: TGTGCCAGCAGTTTAATCGCGGGGAACACTGAAGCTTTCTTT. Translated: CASSLIAGNTEAFF.